These T cell receptor beta chains were read from a single sample in a study of cytomegalovirus exposure and HLA in healthy donors. TCRdb's table, derived via immunoSEQ multiplex PCR, lists solely in-frame clones and lacks some. The sample consists of 110,000 to 150,000 clones, around 77% of them appearing once. The sequenced material came from PBMCs. These receptor sequences come from a woman between 45 and 65 years old in good health and CMV-seronegative. The CDR3 runs from the conserved cysteine through the conserved F or W.

TRBV6-6	13	TRBJ2-7	CASSYSSRDRGYF
TRBV4-2	16	TRBJ2-5	CASSQEAGTSGGTQYF
TRBV30	11	TRBJ2-2	CAWAVTGELFF
TRBV9	15	TRBJ2-1	CASSVQAGTDDEQFF
TRBV29-1	11	TRBJ1-2	CSVATGGGYTF
TRBV18	15	TRBJ1-1	CASSLRTGRGTEAFF
TRBV18	13	TRBJ1-2	CASSPSGGDGYTF
TRBV6-4	14	TRBJ2-2	CASSDLLNTGELFF
TRBV5-1	15	TRBJ1-1	CASSLEQGAGTEAFF
TRBV30	15	TRBJ1-3	CAWSVPRSSGNTIYF
TRBV2	16	TRBJ1-5	CASNLDRDYSNQPQHF
TRBV6-1	15	TRBJ1-3	CASSLDRGHGNTIYF
TRBV2	12	TRBJ2-3	CASKLAADTQYF
TRBV6-4	14	TRBJ1-5	CASAPAAGNQPQHF
TRBV4-3	14	TRBJ1-2	CASSQETGGYGYTF
TRBV27	14	TRBJ1-1	CASSLSQGLTEAFF
TRBV19	12	TRBJ1-5	CASTGPAQPQHF
TRBV6-5	15	TRBJ1-2	CASSRDISATDGYTF
TRBV2	15	TRBJ1-1	CASSTTGGRNTEAFF
TRBV7-6	16	TRBJ2-1	CASSIRAGSSYNEQFF
TRBV4-3	15	TRBJ1-1	CASSRGGGRNPEAFF
TRBV27	17	TRBJ2-6	CASSLKAPSSGANVLTF
TRBV5-1	18	TRBJ2-1	CASSLAGSGLAGGIEQFF
TRBV27	16	TRBJ1-2	CASSLQFPPTVGGYTF